The 11 T cell receptor beta chains listed next were all sequenced from one sample in a study of blood T cell repertoires in COVID-19 (dated by TCRdb to about 2020). Library generation was performed with the immunoSEQ multiplex PCR assay. The immuneACCESS repertoire file appears here via TCRdb, limited to in-frame rearrangements. These files lack a portion of the clones; in checked studies, under half of the deficit traces to unresolved V genes, and the cause of the others is not known. Present in this sample are a few hundred thousand clones, around 84% of which were seen just once. About 9% of the sample belongs to the ten largest clones. Sequenced material: peripheral blood. The receptors were gathered from a man aged 45-65 years with active or convalescent COVID-19.

In this sample, this clone turned up once. The chain links TRBV11-2 to TRBJ1-2; the D is unclear. Trimming left V 4 bases short and J 3 bases short, with 9 bases between. This CDR3 has 13 residues. Germline V lookup: CDR1 SGHAT, CDR2 FQNNGV. Written as DNA, the CDR3 is TGTGCCAGCAGCTCGGGTTGGGACTATGGCTACACCTTC. Its translation is CASSSGWDYGYTF.

This clone came up a few times. This CDR3 reads CASSGLAGVKRETQYF. The DNA for the CDR3 is TGTGCCAGCAGCGGACTAGCGGGGGTTAAGCGGGAGACCCAGTACTTC. The chain carries TRBV28 and TRBJ2-5; 13 bases agree with TRBD2. The germline V gene encodes CDR1 MDHEN and CDR2 SYDVKM. V was pared by 6 bases and J by 5 bases, with 9 bases of the junction left unmatched. This CDR3 region has 16 residues.

This chain uses TRBV19 with TRBJ2-1; D is possibly TRBD2 (5 bases). Trimming removed 5 bases at V and 4 bases at J, with 12 bases between. Germline V gives CDR1 LNHDA, CDR2 SQIVND (reference sequence). The CDR3 sequence is 14 residues long. CDR3 loop: CASSFDYAYNEQFF. CDR3 sequence (DNA): TGTGCCAGTAGTTTCGACTACGCGTACAATGAGCAGTTCTTC.

The count of this clone is one. This rearrangement joins TRBV9 to TRBJ1-5, with 10 nucleotides matching TRBD1. The CDR3 is 13 residues long. Germline V gives CDR1 SGDLS, CDR2 YYNGEE. V shed 8 bases and J 4 bases; nucleotides not matched to a gene: 3. The CDR3 is CARGTGANQPQHF. The CDR3 nucleotides are TGTGCCAGAGGGACAGGGGCTAATCAGCCCCAGCATTTT.

The chain has TRBV6-8 and TRBJ2-1, with 10 bases lining up with TRBD1. The V and J ends lost 8 bases and 5 bases, in that order; junction bases with no gene match: 3. Per the germline V gene, CDR1 is MNHGY and CDR2 is SAAAGT. This CDR3 is built from 13 residues. CDR3 in amino acids: CASGDRGNNEQFF. In DNA, the CDR3 is TGTGCCAGCGGGGACAGGGGCAACAATGAGCAGTTCTTC.

This clone was counted at least ten times. This chain connects TRBV7-8 to TRBJ2-1; D perhaps matches TRBD2 (7 bases). This CDR3 has 17 residues. Germline V CDR1 and CDR2: SGHVS, FQNEAQ. V gave up 1 base and J gave up 4 bases, with 17 bases separating them. CDR3 protein: CASSLVVIRGAYNEQFF. CDR3 sequence (DNA): TGTGCCAGCAGCTTAGTGGTTATACGGGGGGCGTACAATGAGCAGTTCTTC.

The rearrangement uses TRBV11-2 and TRBJ2-3; D is ambiguous. The V and J ends lost 5 bases and 0 bases respectively, with 12 bases between them. Germline V gene data show CDR1 as SGHAT and CDR2 as FQNNGV. The CDR3 consists of 15 residues. The CDR3, as DNA: TGTGCCAGCAGCATCGGGTGGAGTAGCACAGATACGCAGTATTTT. The encoded protein is CASSIGWSSTDTQYF. The full variable domain, in which reference TRBV11-2 and TRBJ2-3 provide the parts outside the CDR3, is EAGVAQSPRYKIIEKRQSVAFWCNPISGHATLYWYQQILGQGPKLLIQFQNNGVVDDSQLPKDRFSAERLKGVDSTLKIQPAKLEDSAVYLCASSIGWSSTDTQYFGPGTRLTVL.

V usage is TRBV11-1 and J usage is TRBJ2-3; TRBD1 is a possible D gene (6 bases). CDR3 length: 12 amino acids. V was shortened by 5 bases and J by 7 bases, with 10 bases between the two germline ends. Germline CDR1 and CDR2: SGHAT and FQDESV (reference sequence). The CDR3 nucleotides are TGTGCCAGCAGCGTACAGGGTTATACGCAGTATTTT. Its translation: CASSVQGYTQYF.

This CDR3 reads CASSQAGLAGGAWDNEQFF. In nucleotides, the CDR3 is TGCGCCAGCAGCCAAGCTGGACTAGCGGGAGGGGCATGGGACAATGAGCAGTTCTTC. The genes are TRBV4-1 and TRBJ2-1, with TRBD2 matching 15 bases. The J segment lost 5 bases and the V segment lost 1 base, leaving 9 bases of the junction unmatched. CDR1 is MGHRA and CDR2 is YSYEKL in the germline V gene. CDR3 length: 19 amino acids.

The chain couples TRBV5-6 to TRBJ1-1; TRBD1 is a possible D gene (5 bases). V was clipped by 2 bases and J by 3 bases, with 11 bases between them. The CDR3 is 14 amino acids. The germline V gene has CDR1 SGHDT and CDR2 YYEEEE. CDR3 sequence: CASSFRNRHTEAFF. The CDR3, as DNA: TGTGCCAGCAGCTTTCGGAACAGGCACACTGAAGCTTTCTTT.

The chain carries TRBV29-1 and TRBJ1-2; a possible D gene is TRBD1 (5 bases). V gave up 8 bases and J gave up 4 bases, with 11 bases separating them. Germline V gene sequence: CDR1 SQVTM, CDR2 ANQGSEA. The CDR3 runs to 11 residues. The CDR3 DNA sequence: TGCAGCCTTAGGGGCGGCTATGGCTACACCTTC. Translating it yields CSLRGGYGYTF.